Below, 26 T cell receptor beta chains from the same sample are listed, as sequenced in a study of cytomegalovirus exposure and HLA in healthy donors. PCR involved 60 Vbeta and 13 Jbeta primers. Clones were read by immunoSEQ multiplex PCR, and TCRdb kept only the in-frame ones, dropping some. The data show 170,000 or so clones, 83% seen once. The sample was PBMCs. All receptors come from a man aged 45-65 years in good health and CMV-seronegative.

J is TRBJ2-3 and V is TRBV7-6, with D possibly being TRBD2 (5 bases). V lost 6 bases and J 2 bases, leaving 12 bases between the germline ends. CDR3 size: 14 residues. CDR1 and CDR2 from the germline V gene are SGHVS and FNYEAQ. Here the CDR3 reads CASRTGLHTDTQYF. The CDR3 coding sequence is TGTGCCAGCAGAACCGGACTCCACACAGATACGCAGTATTTT.

This chain uses TRBV13 with TRBJ1-2, with TRBD1 matching 10 bases. Germline values: CDR1 PRHDT, CDR2 FYEKMQ (reference sequence). CDR3 length: 17 amino acids. Trimming cost V 5 bases and J 2 bases; bases outside gene matches: 11. The CDR3 nucleotides are TGTGCCAGCAGCCTCCGGGACAGGGGCCTCCTAAACTATGGCTACACCTTC. This translates into CASSLRDRGLLNYGYTF.

This clone appeared a few times. The chain uses TRBV5-6 and TRBJ2-5; 8 bases match TRBD1. Germline V gene data show CDR1 as SGHDT and CDR2 as YYEEEE. The ends lost 3 bases at V and 4 bases at J; junction bases unmatched: 14. The CDR3 has 17 amino acids. The chain's CDR3 is CASSSFDPDRVAETQYF. In DNA form, the CDR3 reads TGTGCCAGCAGCTCCTTCGATCCGGACAGGGTGGCAGAGACCCAGTACTTC.

The CDR3 here is CASSPDRGRSSDTQYF. In DNA form, the CDR3 reads TGCGCCAGCAGCCCAGACAGGGGGCGCAGTTCAGATACGCAGTATTTT. The chain uses TRBV4-1 and TRBJ2-3; TRBD1 aligns across 10 bases. CDR3 length: 16 residues. Germline lookup yields CDR1 MGHRA and CDR2 YSYEKL. Unmatched junction bases numbered 8, after V lost 4 bases and J lost 4 bases.

This chain uses TRBV28 with TRBJ1-2, with D possibly being TRBD1 (6 bases). The germline V gene has CDR1 MDHEN and CDR2 SYDVKM. V was cut by 6 bases and J by 4 bases, with 15 bases left in between. The CDR3 is 14 residues long. CDR3 in amino acids: CASRTWTARYGYTF. CDR3 DNA sequence: TGTGCCAGCAGGACTTGGACAGCACGCTATGGCTACACCTTC.

The J gene is TRBJ2-4, the V gene TRBV15; D unresolved. There are 12 residues in the CDR3. Germline CDR1 is LNHNV and CDR2 is YYDKDF (reference sequence). V lost 0 bases, J lost 6 bases, and 3 bases lay in between. The CDR3: CATSRDRNIQYF. The CDR3 DNA sequence: TGTGCCACCAGCAGAGACAGAAACATTCAGTACTTC. Complete variable domain (other parts from reference TRBV15 and TRBJ2-4): DAMVIQNPRYQVTQFGKPVTLSCSQTLNHNVMYWYQQKSSQAPKLLFHYYDKDFNNEADTPDNFQSRRPNTSFCFLDIRSPGLGDTAMYLCATSRDRNIQYFGAGTRLSVL.

This clone was recorded once. V and J are TRBV11-2 and TRBJ2-7; perhaps TRBD2 as D (5 bases). This CDR3 is 16 amino acids long. V was clipped by 5 bases and J by 0 bases, with 17 bases between them. The germline gives CDR1 SGHAT, CDR2 FQNNGV. CDR3 bases: TGTGCCAGCAGCGCAGGAGGAGGCGCTAGCTCCTACGAGCAGTACTTC. This codes for CASSAGGGASSYEQYF. Complete variable domain (other parts from reference TRBV11-2 and TRBJ2-7): EAGVAQSPRYKIIEKRQSVAFWCNPISGHATLYWYQQILGQGPKLLIQFQNNGVVDDSQLPKDRFSAERLKGVDSTLKIQPAKLEDSAVYLCASSAGGGASSYEQYFGPGTRLTVT.

Points on this clone: Other DNA sequences within the sample encode an identical CDR3. The chain combines TRBV28 with TRBJ2-7, with no clear D. Germline V gives CDR1 MDHEN, CDR2 SYDVKM. V was trimmed by 4 bases and J by 4 bases, leaving 5 bases between them. This CDR3 comprises 11 residues. CDR3 protein: CASSSRYEQYF. CDR3 sequence (DNA): TGTGCCAGCAGTTCCCGGTACGAGCAGTACTTC. The complete variable domain, with remaining parts taken from reference TRBV28 and TRBJ2-7, reads DVKVTQSSRYLVKRTGEKVFLECVQDMDHENMFWYRQDPGLGLRLIYFSYDVKMKEKGDIPEGYSVSREKKERFSLILESASTNQTSMYLCASSSRYEQYFGPGTRLTVT.

The V call is TRBV5-6, the J call TRBJ2-1, with TRBD1 identical over 12 bases. The CDR3 consists of 16 residues. V was pared by 1 base and J by 7 bases, with 6 bases of the junction left unmatched. The germline CDR1 and CDR2 sequences are SGHDT and YYEEEE. CDR3 sequence: CASSLLGQGALNEQFF. For the CDR3, the DNA is TGTGCCAGCAGCTTGTTGGGACAGGGGGCGCTTAATGAGCAGTTCTTC.

This clone was found once. The chain joins TRBV11-3 to TRBJ2-2; TRBD1 matches at 11 bases. The CDR3 is 16 residues long. The ends lost 4 bases at V and 8 bases at J; junction bases unmatched: 9. Germline lookup yields CDR1 SGHNT and CDR2 YENEEA. CDR3 loop: CASSSGQGVWSGELFF. CDR3 sequence (DNA): TGTGCCAGCAGCTCGGGACAGGGGGTTTGGTCGGGGGAGCTGTTTTTT.

CDR3 in amino acids: CASSPMYSNYGYTF. The CDR3 nucleotides are TGTGCCAGCAGCCCTATGTATAGTAACTATGGCTACACCTTC. V is TRBV5-4 and J is TRBJ1-2; the D is unclear. The V end lost 4 bases, the J end lost 1 base, and 11 bases lay between the germline ends. There are 14 residues in the CDR3. CDR1 and CDR2 from the germline V gene are SGHNT and YYREEE (reference sequence).

The chain couples TRBV20-1 to TRBJ1-4; D is unclear. This CDR3 region has 11 residues. CDR1 and CDR2 (germline): DFQATT, SNEGSKA (reference sequence). The V and J ends lost 7 bases and 5 bases respectively, with 8 bases between them. CDR3 in DNA: TGCAGTGTGTCGAGAAATGAAAAACTGTTTTTT. This sequence encodes CSVSRNEKLFF.

This clone was counted only a few times. V and J are TRBV21-1 and TRBJ2-2; TRBD1, the table's D call, lacks a check against the DNA. TRBV21-1 is a pseudogene segment. The CDR3 totals 16 residues. The CDR3 DNA reads TGTGCCAGCAGCAAAGGGACAGGGGTGGGGACCGGGGAGCTGTTTTTT. It is translated as CASSKGTGVGTGELFF.

The chain recombines TRBV10-3 with TRBJ2-3, with 7 bases identical to TRBD1. The CDR3 runs to 15 residues. CDR1 ENHRY and CDR2 SYGVKD come from the germline V gene. The junction had 5 bases not matched to a gene; V was cut back by 3 bases and J by 2 bases. CDR3 sequence (DNA): TGTGCCATCAGTGAAAGGGGGCGCAACACAGATACGCAGTATTTT. Its translation is CAISERGRNTDTQYF.

The CDR3, as DNA: TGTGCCAGCAGCCAACCCGACAGGGGAGGTGGCTACACCTTC. Residues: CASSQPDRGGGYTF. The V gene is TRBV5-4, the J gene TRBJ1-2; 8 nucleotides align to TRBD1. V lost 4 bases and J lost 7; bases outside the gene matches: 9. The CDR3 extends over 14 amino acids. Germline-derived CDR1 and CDR2 are SGHNT and YYREEE (reference sequence).

CDR3: CASSLQGGGEAFF. CDR3 nucleotides: TGTGCCAGCAGCTTACAGGGGGGTGGTGAAGCTTTCTTT. This rearrangement joins TRBV7-9 to TRBJ1-1; TRBD1 matches at 7 bases. The V segment lost 2 bases and the J segment 7 bases; nucleotides outside the gene matches: 4. Per the germline V gene, CDR1 is SEHNR and CDR2 is FQNEAQ (reference sequence). This CDR3 comprises 13 residues.

This chain links TRBV7-2 with TRBJ1-1, with 7 bases aligning to TRBD1. The V gene's germline CDR1 is SGHTA and CDR2 FQGNSA. The V and J ends lost 5 bases and 3 bases, in that order; junction bases with no gene match: 6. The CDR3 has 14 residues. The CDR3 is CASSRQGVYTEAFF. The CDR3 region has the DNA TGTGCCAGCAGCCGTCAGGGGGTCTACACTGAAGCTTTCTTT. Variable domain in full (rest from reference TRBV7-2 and TRBJ1-1): GAGVSQSPSNKVTEKGKDVELRCDPISGHTALYWYRQSLGQGLEFLIYFQGNSAPDKSGLPSDRFSAERTGGSVSTLTIQRTQQEDSAVYLCASSRQGVYTEAFFGQGTRLTVV.

The rearrangement uses TRBV12-5 and TRBJ2-2; 7 positions agree with TRBD2. Trimming removed 0 bases from V and 2 bases from J; junction bases left unmatched: 6. Germline lookup yields CDR1 LGHNT and CDR2 FRNRAP. The CDR3 loop spans 17 amino acids. CDR3 region: CASGLVGLAVNTGELFF. The CDR3 coding sequence is TGTGCTAGTGGTTTGGTCGGGCTAGCGGTCAACACCGGGGAGCTGTTTTTT.

This clone was recorded a few times. This chain links TRBV7-9 with TRBJ1-1; D remains ambiguous. The CDR3 is 13 amino acids. Germline CDR1 is SEHNR and CDR2 is FQNEAQ (reference sequence). Between the trimmed V and J ends, which lost 2 bases and 6 bases, there was a span of 10 bases. CDR3 sequence: CASSLHSPPEAFF. The CDR3 coding sequence is TGTGCCAGCAGCTTACACAGCCCTCCTGAAGCTTTCTTT. Based on the CDR3 plus reference TRBV7-9 and TRBJ1-1, the full variable domain is DTGVSQNPRHKITKRGQNVTFRCDPISEHNRLYWYRQTLGQGPEFLTYFQNEAQLEKSRLLSDRFSAERPKGSFSTLEIQRTEQGDSAMYLCASSLHSPPEAFFGQGTRLTVV.

The CDR3 sequence is CASSPRRGSGNTIYF. CDR3 DNA sequence: TGTGCCAGCAGCCCCCGACGAGGATCTGGAAACACCATATATTTT. The chain links TRBV11-2 to TRBJ1-3; no firm D call. Germline V gives CDR1 SGHAT, CDR2 FQNNGV. This CDR3 is built from 15 residues. Trimming cost V 5 bases and J 1 base, with 12 bases left between them.

V gene TRBV18 combines with J gene TRBJ1-6, with TRBD1 matching over 10 bases. The CDR3 totals 15 residues. Germline assignment: CDR1 KGHSH and CDR2 LQKENI. With V trimmed by 2 bases and J by 9 bases, 4 bases remained unmatched. The CDR3 sequence is CASSPGTGASSPLHF. CDR3 nucleotide sequence: TGTGCCAGCTCACCAGGGACAGGGGCATCTTCACCCCTCCACTTT. Based on the CDR3 plus reference TRBV18 and TRBJ1-6, the full variable domain is NAGVMQNPRHLVRRRGQEARLRCSPMKGHSHVYWYRQLPEEGLKFMVYLQKENIIDESGMPKERFSAEFPKEGPSILRIQQVVRGDSAAYFCASSPGTGASSPLHFGNGTRLTVT.

The J gene is TRBJ2-2, the V gene TRBV14; 7 bases agree with TRBD1. The germline V gene encodes CDR1 SGHDN and CDR2 FVKESK. The CDR3 is made up of 17 amino acids. Trimming removed 0 bases from V and 3 bases from J; junction bases left unmatched: 7. The CDR3 reads CASSQDLTGRYTGELFF. DNA of the CDR3: TGTGCCAGCAGCCAAGATCTGACAGGGCGGTACACCGGGGAGCTGTTTTTT.

The V and J genes are TRBV7-9 and TRBJ2-5; 8 bases line up with TRBD2. This CDR3 is 14 amino acids long. The germline CDR1 and CDR2 sequences are SEHNR and FQNEAQ (reference sequence). Trimming cost V 3 bases and J 4 bases; bases outside gene matches: 4. CDR3 nucleotides: TGTGCCAGCAGCTTGGGTGCGGGAGGAGAGACCCAGTACTTC. As protein: CASSLGAGGETQYF.

Note on this clone: Other DNA sequences in this specimen translate into the identical CDR3. V gene TRBV5-4 combines with J gene TRBJ2-7; 8 bases agree with TRBD2. The V gene end was trimmed by 4 bases and the J gene end by 4 bases; junction bases not matched to a gene: 4. In germline, CDR1 is SGHNT, CDR2 YYREEE (reference sequence). This CDR3 region has 13 residues. CDR3 protein: CASSLAGSYEQYF. The CDR3 bases are TGTGCCAGCAGCCTAGCGGGCAGTTACGAGCAGTACTTC.

This clone was counted once. DNA for the CDR3: TGTGCCAGCAGCTTGGGACAGGGGCAAGAGACCCAGTACTTC. As protein: CASSLGQGQETQYF. The chain combines TRBV5-6 with TRBJ2-5; 8 bases are shared with TRBD1. V dropped 0 bases and J dropped 2; count of bases not matched to a gene: 0. The CDR3 sequence is 14 residues long. Germline assignment: CDR1 SGHDT and CDR2 YYEEEE.

The V call is TRBV7-2, the J call TRBJ1-1; no clear D gene. V lost 4 bases to trimming and J lost 0 bases, with 6 bases between them. This CDR3 region has 13 residues. Looked up from germline, CDR1 is SGHTA and CDR2 is FQGNSA. The CDR3 bases are TGTGCCAGCAGCTCGAACATGAACACTGAAGCTTTCTTT. Translated: CASSSNMNTEAFF. The full variable domain, its missing parts supplied by reference TRBV7-2 and TRBJ1-1, is GAGVSQSPSNKVTEKGKDVELRCDPISGHTALYWYRQSLGQGLEFLIYFQGNSAPDKSGLPSDRFSAERTGGSVSTLTIQRTQQEDSAVYLCASSSNMNTEAFFGQGTRLTVV.